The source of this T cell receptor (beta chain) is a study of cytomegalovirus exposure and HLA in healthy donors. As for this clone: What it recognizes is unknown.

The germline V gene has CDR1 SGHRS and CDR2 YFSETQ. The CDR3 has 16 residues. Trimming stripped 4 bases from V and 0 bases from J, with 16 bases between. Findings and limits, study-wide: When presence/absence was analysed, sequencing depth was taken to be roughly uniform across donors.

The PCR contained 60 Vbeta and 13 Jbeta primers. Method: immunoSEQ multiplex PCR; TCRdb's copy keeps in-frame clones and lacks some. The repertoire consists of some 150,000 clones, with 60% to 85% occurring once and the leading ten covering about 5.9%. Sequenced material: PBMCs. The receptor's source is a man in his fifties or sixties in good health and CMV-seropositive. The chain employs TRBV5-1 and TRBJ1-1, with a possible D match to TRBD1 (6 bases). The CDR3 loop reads CASSVTRGGLNTEAFF. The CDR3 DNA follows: TGCGCCAGCAGCGTGACCCGGGGGGGGCTGAACACTGAAGCTTTCTTT. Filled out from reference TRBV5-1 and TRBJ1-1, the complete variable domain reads KAGVTQTPRYLIKTRGQQVTLSCSPISGHRSVSWYQQTPGQGLQFLFEYFSETQRNKGNFPGRFSGRQFSNSRSEMNVSTLELGDSALYLCASSVTRGGLNTEAFFGQGTRLTVV.